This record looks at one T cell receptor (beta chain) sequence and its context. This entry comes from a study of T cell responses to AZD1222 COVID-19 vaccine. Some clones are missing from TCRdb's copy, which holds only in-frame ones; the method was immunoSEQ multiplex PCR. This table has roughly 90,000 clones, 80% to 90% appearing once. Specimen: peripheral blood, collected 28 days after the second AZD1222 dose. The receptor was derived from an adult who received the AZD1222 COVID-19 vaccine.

The CDR3 sequence is CASKVQGEGNIQYF. The CDR3 DNA sequence: TGTGCCAGCAAAGTACAGGGGGAAGGAAACATTCAGTACTTC. The chain carries TRBV2 and TRBJ2-4; 8 bases map to TRBD1. Germline CDR1 reads SNHLY; CDR2 reads FYNNEI. The CDR3 loop spans 14 amino acids. Trimming removed 7 bases from V and 6 bases from J; junction bases left unmatched: 8.